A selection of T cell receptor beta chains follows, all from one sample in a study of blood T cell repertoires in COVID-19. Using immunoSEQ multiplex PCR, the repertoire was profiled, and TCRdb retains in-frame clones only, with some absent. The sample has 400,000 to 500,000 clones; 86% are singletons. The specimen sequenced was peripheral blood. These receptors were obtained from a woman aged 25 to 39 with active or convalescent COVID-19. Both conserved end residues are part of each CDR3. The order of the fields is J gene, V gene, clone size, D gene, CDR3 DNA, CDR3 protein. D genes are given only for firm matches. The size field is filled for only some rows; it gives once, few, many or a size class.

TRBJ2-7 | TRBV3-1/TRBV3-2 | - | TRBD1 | TGTGCCAGCAGCCAAGAAGATTGGGACAGGGGTCGGGGCCTCTACGAGCAGTACTTC | CASSQEDWDRGRGLYEQYF
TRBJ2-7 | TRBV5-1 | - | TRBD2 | TGCGCCAGCAGCTTTGGGACTAGCGGGAGCTACGAGCAGTACTTC | CASSFGTSGSYEQYF
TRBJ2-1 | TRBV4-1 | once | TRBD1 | TGCGCCAGCAGCCAAGCTCGCGGACAGGGGGGGTGGGATGAGCAGTTCTTC | CASSQARGQGGWDEQFF
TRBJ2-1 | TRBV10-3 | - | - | TGTGCCACTGAAACCGGACAGTTCTCCTACAATGAGCAGTTCTTC | CATETGQFSYNEQFF
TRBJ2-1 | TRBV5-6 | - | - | TGTGCCAGCAGCTTGGCTTTAGCCCGAGGAGGTGGCTTATACAATGAGCAGTTCTTC | CASSLALARGGGLYNEQFF
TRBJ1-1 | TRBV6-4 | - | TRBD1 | TGTGCCAGCAGTGACTACTCCCTGGACAGGGGAGACACTGAAGCTTTCTTT | CASSDYSLDRGDTEAFF
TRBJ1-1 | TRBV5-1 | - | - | TGCGCCAGCAGCTTGGATCAGGCTTCGAACACTGAAGCTTTCTTT | CASSLDQASNTEAFF
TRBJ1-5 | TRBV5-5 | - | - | TGTGCCAGCAGCATCAACGTACAGGGTAACAATCAGCCCCAGCATTTT | CASSINVQGNNQPQHF
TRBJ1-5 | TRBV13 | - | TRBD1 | TGTGCCAGCAGCTCCGACAGGGAGCCGCCCCAGCATTTT | CASSSDREPPQHF
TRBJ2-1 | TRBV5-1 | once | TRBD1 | TGCGCCAGCAGCGCGGGACAGGGGTTCAATGAGCAGTTCTTC | CASSAGQGFNEQFF
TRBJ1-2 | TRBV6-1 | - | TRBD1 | TGTGCCAGCAGTGAAGCGGGACAGGGCCCTTATTGGTATGGCTACACCTTC | CASSEAGQGPYWYGYTF
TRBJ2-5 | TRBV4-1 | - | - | TGCGCCAGCAGCCAAGTTGGGCAGGGGCAAGAGACCCAGTACTTC | CASSQVGQGQETQYF
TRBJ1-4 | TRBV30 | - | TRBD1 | TGTGCCTGGAGTGCGACTGGGCAGGGGGCAGGAAAACTGTTTTTT | CAWSATGQGAGKLFF
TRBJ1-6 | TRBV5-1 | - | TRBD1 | TGCGCCAGCAGTTCAGGACAGGGGACCAATTCACCCCTCCACTTT | CASSSGQGTNSPLHF
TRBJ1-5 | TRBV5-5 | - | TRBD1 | TGTGCCAGCAGCTTGGACACTCGACAGGGGCGGATTGATCAGCCCCAGCATTTT | CASSLDTRQGRIDQPQHF
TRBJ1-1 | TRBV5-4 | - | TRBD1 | TGTGCCAGCAGCTTGGAGCCAGGGGGTGACCTATCGGCTTTCTTT | CASSLEPGGDLSAFF
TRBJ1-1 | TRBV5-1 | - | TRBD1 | TGCGCCAGCAGCCCCGCGGACAGGGGGAATGAAGCTTTCTTT | CASSPADRGNEAFF
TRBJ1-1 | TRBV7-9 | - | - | TGTGCCAGCAAGGAGGGTATTCGGGAGAACACTGAAGCTTTCTTT | CASKEGIRENTEAFF
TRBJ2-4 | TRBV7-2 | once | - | TGTGCCAGCAGCTTAGATTCTAGCAATGCCAAAAACATTCAGTACTTC | CASSLDSSNAKNIQYF
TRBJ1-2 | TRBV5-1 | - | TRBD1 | TGCGCCAGCAGCCCCGGACAGGGGGCAAACACTAACTATGGCTACACCTTC | CASSPGQGANTNYGYTF
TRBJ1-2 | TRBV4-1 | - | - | TGCGCCAGCAGCCAAGTCGGACAGATCTATGGCTACACCTTC | CASSQVGQIYGYTF
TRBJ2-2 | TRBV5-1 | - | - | TGCGCCAGCAGCTTGTTAGACTACCTCACCGGGGAGCTGTTTTTT | CASSLLDYLTGELFF
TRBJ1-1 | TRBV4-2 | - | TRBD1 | TGTGCCAGCCGGGAGGGACAGGGGGCCTTCATGAACACTGAAGCTTTCTTT | CASREGQGAFMNTEAFF
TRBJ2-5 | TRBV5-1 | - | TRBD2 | TGCGCCAGCAGCCAACTAGCGGGAGAAGAGACCCAGTACTTC | CASSQLAGEETQYF
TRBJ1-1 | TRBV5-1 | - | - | TGCGCCAGCAGCCCAGGACAGCAGAACACTGAAGCTTTCTTT | CASSPGQQNTEAFF
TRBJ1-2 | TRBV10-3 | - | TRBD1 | TGTGCCATCAGAGAGACAGGGGAGGGCTACACCTTC | CAIRETGEGYTF
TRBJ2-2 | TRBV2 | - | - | TGTGCCAGCGGGGGCCAGGGGGGTATCACCGGGGAGCTGTTTTTT | CASGGQGGITGELFF
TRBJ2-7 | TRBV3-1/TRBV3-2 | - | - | TGTGCCAGCAGCCAACCTAGCCTCTTAGGCCACGAGCAGTACTTC | CASSQPSLLGHEQYF
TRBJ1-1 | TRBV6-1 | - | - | TGTGCCAGCAGTGAGATGGACATAAGAGACACTGAAGCTTTCTTT | CASSEMDIRDTEAFF
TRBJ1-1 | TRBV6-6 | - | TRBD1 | TGTGCCAGCAGTAAGACAGGGAAAGGTATTTCTGCTGAAGCTTTCTTT | CASSKTGKGISAEAFF
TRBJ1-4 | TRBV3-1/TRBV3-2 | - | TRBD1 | TGTGCCAGCAGCCAAATAAAACAGGGGGCTCGGGAAAAACTGTTTTTT | CASSQIKQGAREKLFF
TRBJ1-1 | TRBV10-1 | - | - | TGCGCCAGCAGTGAGTTTAGGACAGCGGAAGCTTTCTTT | CASSEFRTAEAFF
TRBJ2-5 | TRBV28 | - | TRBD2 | TGTGCCAGCAGTTTATCCGGGACTAGCGCCGACCAAGAGACCCAGTACTTC | CASSLSGTSADQETQYF
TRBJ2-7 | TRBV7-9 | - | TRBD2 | TGTGCCAGCAGCTTAGTGGGACTAGCGGGAGACACCTACGAGCAGTACTTC | CASSLVGLAGDTYEQYF
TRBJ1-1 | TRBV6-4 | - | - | TGTGCCAGCAGTTACGACAGGAACACTGAAGCTTTCTTT | CASSYDRNTEAFF
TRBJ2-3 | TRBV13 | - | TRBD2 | TGTGCCAGCAGCAAATGGACTAGCGCGGATACGCAGTATTTT | CASSKWTSADTQYF
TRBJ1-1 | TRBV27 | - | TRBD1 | TGTGCCAGCAGTTTGGCCGGGACAGGGGGCGGGGAAGCTTTCTTT | CASSLAGTGGGEAFF
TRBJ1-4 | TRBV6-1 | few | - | TGTGCCAGCAGTGACAGTTCCCATGAAAAACTGTTTTTT | CASSDSSHEKLFF
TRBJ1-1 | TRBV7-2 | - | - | TGTGCCAGCAGCCCGAGGACAGTAGTTGGCACTGAAGCTTTCTTT | CASSPRTVVGTEAFF
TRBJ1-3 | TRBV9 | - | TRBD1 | TGTGCCAGCAGCCGAGGACAGGTGACCTCTGGAAACACCATATATTTT | CASSRGQVTSGNTIYF
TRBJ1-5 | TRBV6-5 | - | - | TGTGCCAGCAAACCCGTGGGGGGTAGCAATCAGCCCCAGCATTTT | CASKPVGGSNQPQHF
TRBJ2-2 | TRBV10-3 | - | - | TGTGCCATCAGCTCCACAGTGAACACCGGGGAGCTGTTTTTT | CAISSTVNTGELFF
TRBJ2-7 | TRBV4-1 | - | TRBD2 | TGCGCCAGCAGCCAAGATGGCGGGAGGGCCTACGAGCAGTACTTC | CASSQDGGRAYEQYF
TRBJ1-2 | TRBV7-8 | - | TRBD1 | TGTGCCAGCAGCAGCAGCCGACAGGGGGATCTGGGCTACACCTTC | CASSSSRQGDLGYTF
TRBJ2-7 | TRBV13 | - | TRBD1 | TGTGCCAGCAGCGCGGGACAGGTATACGAGCAGTACTTC | CASSAGQVYEQYF
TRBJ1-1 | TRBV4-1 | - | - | TGCGCCAGCAGCCAGGCCCTGTTGAACACTGAAGCTTTCTTT | CASSQALLNTEAFF
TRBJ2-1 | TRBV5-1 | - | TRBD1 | TGCGCCAGCAGCTTGGCCAGTCCTCTTATCGCGGACAGGGGCACTCCTTGGAACAATGAGCAGTTCTTC | CASSLASPLIADRGTPWNNEQFF
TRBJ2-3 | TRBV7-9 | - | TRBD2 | TGTGCCAGCAGCTTGTACAGTAGCGGGCCTCATGATACGCAGTATTTT | CASSLYSSGPHDTQYF
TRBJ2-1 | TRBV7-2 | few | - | TGTGCCAGCAGCTTAGACGCAGGGAATGAGCAGTTCTTC | CASSLDAGNEQFF
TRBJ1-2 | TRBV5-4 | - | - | TGTGCCAGCAGCTTGGCCGGAATGGGCGGCTACACCTTC | CASSLAGMGGYTF
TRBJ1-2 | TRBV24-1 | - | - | TGTGCCACCAGTAAAACGGCTAACTATGGCTACACCTTC | CATSKTANYGYTF
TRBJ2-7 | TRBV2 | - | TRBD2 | TGTGCCAGCAGCCACGGACTAGCGGGAGGGTGGGAGCAGTACTTC | CASSHGLAGGWEQYF
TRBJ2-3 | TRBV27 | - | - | TGTGCCAGCAGTTTAGTAGGGGGGGCTAGCACAGATACGCAGTATTTT | CASSLVGGASTDTQYF
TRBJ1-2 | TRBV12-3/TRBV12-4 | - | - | TGTGCCAGCAGTTTTCTGGGCGCTGACGGCTACACCTTC | CASSFLGADGYTF
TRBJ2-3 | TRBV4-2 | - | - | TGTGCCAGCAGCCAAGATCCCATAAGGGGGGGTCAGGATACGCAGTATTTT | CASSQDPIRGGQDTQYF